The clone carrying this TCR beta chain was detected a few times. The data were obtained in a study of blood T cell repertoires in COVID-19. V was shortened by 7 bases and J by 3 bases, with 16 bases between the two germline ends. The germline V gene encodes CDR1 SNHLY and CDR2 FYNNEI. This CDR3 has 14 residues. Sequencing used immunoSEQ multiplex PCR; TCRdb keeps in-frame clones, though not all of them. The sample gives under 200,000 clones, roughly 80% of which show up once; roughly 5% is in the top ten. V gene TRBV2 combines with J gene TRBJ2-7, with D possibly TRBD1 on 5 matching bases. Sequences were obtained from PBMCs or T cells enriched from blood (not recorded which). The receptor comes from a woman aged 40 to 55 with acute COVID-19. This chain's CDR3 is CASTSQGRHYEQYF. CDR3 DNA: TGTGCCAGCACCTCCCAGGGTCGGCACTACGAGCAGTACTTC.